A selection of T cell receptor beta chains follows, all from one sample in a study of shared clonotypes between healthy human individuals. The repertoire was sequenced with immunoSEQ multiplex PCR; TCRdb's copy has only in-frame clones and lacks some. This table holds millions of clones, approximately 92% found once. The specimen was naive CD4+ T cells sorted from blood. These receptors all stem from a man aged 18 to 30 in good health. CDR3s include the opening cysteine and the closing phenylalanine or tryptophan. Fields, in order: CDR3 protein, J gene, CDR3 length, V gene.

CDR3aa: CASLTGGATSNQPQHF
j_gene: TRBJ1-5
len: 16
v_gene: TRBV19

CDR3aa: CASSRANSPLHF
j_gene: TRBJ1-6
len: 12
v_gene: TRBV6-5

CDR3aa: CASSPVGAIGPSYGVTQYF
j_gene: TRBJ2-5
len: 19
v_gene: TRBV18

CDR3aa: CASSQRTSPGEAFF
j_gene: TRBJ1-1
len: 14
v_gene: TRBV4-1

CDR3aa: CASRSGPRVDQPQHF
j_gene: TRBJ1-5
len: 15
v_gene: TRBV6-5

CDR3aa: CASSFAGGDTSTDTQYF
j_gene: TRBJ2-3
len: 17
v_gene: TRBV18

CDR3aa: CASSERGRNEQFF
j_gene: TRBJ2-1
len: 13
v_gene: TRBV10-1

CDR3aa: CASSQDRGAFF
j_gene: TRBJ2-1
len: 11
v_gene: TRBV7-2

CDR3aa: CASSLPRPNTGELFF
j_gene: TRBJ2-2
len: 15
v_gene: TRBV5-4

CDR3aa: CASGPSVPRGGGTDTQYF
j_gene: TRBJ2-3
len: 18
v_gene: TRBV5-4

CDR3aa: CASSYSRVPRAEAFF
j_gene: TRBJ1-1
len: 15
v_gene: TRBV6-5

CDR3aa: CASSYFLTIYF
j_gene: TRBJ1-3
len: 11
v_gene: TRBV6-5

CDR3aa: CASSQDTAFSNTEAFF
j_gene: TRBJ1-1
len: 16
v_gene: TRBV4-1

CDR3aa: CASSEETGGREFF
j_gene: TRBJ2-1
len: 13
v_gene: TRBV2

CDR3aa: CASSLIGMVGLNEKLFF
j_gene: TRBJ1-4
len: 17
v_gene: TRBV7-6

CDR3aa: CASSTGQVEGYTF
j_gene: TRBJ1-2
len: 13
v_gene: TRBV5-1

CDR3aa: CAWSVSATNEKLFF
j_gene: TRBJ1-4
len: 14
v_gene: TRBV30

CDR3aa: CAISVPGTGGLQYF
j_gene: TRBJ2-7
len: 14
v_gene: TRBV10-3

CDR3aa: CASRVGQGAQEAFF
j_gene: TRBJ1-1
len: 14
v_gene: TRBV19

CDR3aa: CATSRDMAGELFF
j_gene: TRBJ2-2
len: 13
v_gene: TRBV15

CDR3aa: CASSLGAANYEQYF
j_gene: TRBJ2-7
len: 14
v_gene: TRBV27

CDR3aa: CASSTPGERAYEQYF
j_gene: TRBJ2-7
len: 15
v_gene: TRBV19

CDR3aa: CASSESYNTDTQYF
j_gene: TRBJ2-3
len: 14
v_gene: TRBV10-1

CDR3aa: CSVGLAGGRNEQFF
j_gene: TRBJ2-1
len: 14
v_gene: TRBV29-1

CDR3aa: CASSRGQGDYGYTF
j_gene: TRBJ1-2
len: 14
v_gene: TRBV19

CDR3aa: CAWAQGLSYEQYF
j_gene: TRBJ2-7
len: 13
v_gene: TRBV30